The 13 T cell receptor beta chains in this list originate from one sample, sequenced in a study of technical replicates of blood from several donors. Repertoires were generated with immunoSEQ multiplex PCR, while TCRdb's copy carries only in-frame clones and drops some. Of about 66,000 clones in the sample, approximately 90% were seen once. The sequenced material came from PBMCs. The receptors stem from a human donor in good health. Some clones in this sample may be carry-over from other donors' samples.

The chain has TRBV6-5 and TRBJ2-5; D not resolved. The V end lost 1 base, the J end lost 2 bases, and 11 bases lay between the germline ends. CDR3 length: 15 amino acids. Germline loops: CDR1 MNHEY, CDR2 SVGAGI. The CDR3: CASSYFGLKQETQYF. The CDR3 coding sequence is TGTGCCAGCAGTTACTTTGGCTTAAAACAAGAGACCCAGTACTTC.

The rearrangement links TRBV5-4 to TRBJ2-6; 9 bases agree with TRBD1. The trim removed 4 bases at V and 4 bases at J, leaving 6 bases unmatched. Germline CDR1 and CDR2: SGHNT and YYREEE (reference sequence). This CDR3 has 16 residues. Written as DNA, the CDR3 is TGTGCCAGCAGCGGAGACAGGGGGAGCGGGGCCAACGTCCTGACTTTC. It codes for CASSGDRGSGANVLTF.

The rearrangement links TRBV6-1 to TRBJ2-7, with D maybe TRBD2 (6 bases). V gave up 0 bases and J gave up 0 bases, with 9 bases separating them. CDR1 MNHNS and CDR2 SASEGT come from the germline V gene. The length of the CDR3 is 15 residues. The CDR3 region has the DNA TGTGCCAGCAGTGAAGCGCGGGGAAGCTCCTACGAGCAGTACTTC. It encodes CASSEARGSSYEQYF.

This clone has just one count. The chain carries TRBV5-5 and TRBJ2-6, with TRBD2 as a possible D gene (6 bases). V shed 6 bases and J shed 2 bases, with 12 bases lying between them. Germline-derived CDR1 and CDR2 are SGHKS and YYEKEE (reference sequence). The CDR3 loop spans 15 amino acids. The CDR3 region is CASKVWGAGANVLTF. The CDR3 DNA reads TGTGCCAGCAAGGTTTGGGGGGCTGGGGCCAACGTCCTGACTTTC.

This clone was detected only once. The chain employs TRBV5-4 and TRBJ2-2; the match to TRBD1 covers 8 bases. J lost 4 bases, V lost 2 bases, and 4 bases had no gene match. The CDR3 totals 15 residues. Germline lookup yields CDR1 SGHNT and CDR2 YYREEE (reference sequence). The CDR3, as DNA: TGTGCCAGCAGCTTCCAGGGGGCGGGCACCGGGGAGCTGTTTTTT. Translated: CASSFQGAGTGELFF.

The chain carries TRBV6-5 and TRBJ1-1, with 7 nucleotides matching TRBD1. V gave up 5 bases and J gave up 1 base; unmatched junction bases: 7. The CDR3 extends over 15 amino acids. Germline values: CDR1 MNHEY, CDR2 SVGAGI. DNA for the CDR3: TGTGCCAGCAGTCAACCGGGACAGACGAACACTGAAGCTTTCTTT. Residues: CASSQPGQTNTEAFF.

The chain employs TRBV7-2 and TRBJ1-2, with D possibly matching TRBD1 (5 bases). The length of the CDR3 is 14 residues. Germline V gene sequence: CDR1 SGHTA, CDR2 FQGNSA. With 1 base removed from V and 8 bases from J, the gap between germline ends came to 14 bases. The DNA of the CDR3 is TGTGCCAGCAGCTTAGAGGTGACAGCCAGCGGCTACACCTTC. Encoded protein: CASSLEVTASGYTF.

The V and J genes are TRBV27 and TRBJ1-6, with 7 positions matching TRBD1. The J segment lost 1 base and the V segment lost 4 bases, leaving 4 bases of the junction unmatched. Looked up from germline, CDR1 is MNHEY and CDR2 is SMNVEV (reference sequence). This CDR3 contains 16 residues. The CDR3 coding sequence is TGTGCCAGCAGTTCACCGACAGGGTCCTATAATTCACCCCTCCACTTT. It is translated as CASSSPTGSYNSPLHF.

This chain joins TRBV27 and TRBJ2-7, with D perhaps matching TRBD1 (5 bases). The CDR3 covers 14 residues. Between the trimmed V and J ends, which lost 3 bases and 4 bases, there was a span of 13 bases. Germline values: CDR1 MNHEY, CDR2 SMNVEV (reference sequence). Written as DNA, the CDR3 is TGTGCCAGCAGTTTGGTCAGGGATGATTACGAGCAGTACTTC. Translating it yields CASSLVRDDYEQYF.

The gene calls are TRBV7-2 and TRBJ2-5; 11 bases line up with TRBD1. With 5 bases clipped from V and 4 bases from J, the junction kept 0 bases outside the gene matches. Germline V gives CDR1 SGHTA, CDR2 FQGNSA. CDR3 length: 13 amino acids. The CDR3 nucleotides are TGTGCCAGCAGCGGGACAGGGGGAGAGACCCAGTACTTC. Residues: CASSGTGGETQYF.

V usage is TRBV10-3 and J usage is TRBJ1-1, with D possibly being TRBD1 (6 bases). V was cut by 9 bases and J by 1 base, with 18 bases left in between. The length of the CDR3 is 15 residues. Germline assignment: CDR1 ENHRY and CDR2 SYGVKD. CDR3 in amino acids: CAISYRQDSNTEAFF. The CDR3 DNA follows: TGTGCCATAAGCTACCGACAGGATTCGAACACTGAAGCTTTCTTT.

The chain uses TRBV29-1 and TRBJ2-2, with 9 bases identical to TRBD1. The CDR3 spans 14 residues. The junction had 5 bases not matched to a gene; V was cut back by 5 bases and J by 4 bases. Germline values: CDR1 SQVTM, CDR2 ANQGSEA. CDR3 sequence: CSVNPGQGTGELFF. The CDR3 DNA sequence: TGCAGCGTTAACCCGGGACAGGGCACCGGGGAGCTGTTTTTT.

This clone occurred a few times. This chain joins TRBV2 and TRBJ2-2; possible D gene TRBD2, 5 bases. Germline-derived CDR1 and CDR2 are SNHLY and FYNNEI. There are 15 residues in the CDR3. Trimming shortened V by 4 bases and J by 1 base, and 10 bases separated the two germline ends. CDR3 coding DNA: TGTGCCAGCAGTGTCGAGGGTCTGAACACCGGGGAGCTGTTTTTT. As protein: CASSVEGLNTGELFF.